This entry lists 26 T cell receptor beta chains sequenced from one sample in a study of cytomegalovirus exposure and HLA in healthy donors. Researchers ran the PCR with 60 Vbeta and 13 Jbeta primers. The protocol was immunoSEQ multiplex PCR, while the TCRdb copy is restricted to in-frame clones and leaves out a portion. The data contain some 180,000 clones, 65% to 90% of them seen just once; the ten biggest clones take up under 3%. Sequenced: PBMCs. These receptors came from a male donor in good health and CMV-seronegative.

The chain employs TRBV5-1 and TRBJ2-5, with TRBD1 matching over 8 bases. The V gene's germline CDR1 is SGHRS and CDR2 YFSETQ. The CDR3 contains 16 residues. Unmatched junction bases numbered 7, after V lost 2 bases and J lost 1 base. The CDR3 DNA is TGCGCCAGCAGCTTCTCGACTGGACAGGGCCAAGAGACCCAGTACTTC. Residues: CASSFSTGQGQETQYF. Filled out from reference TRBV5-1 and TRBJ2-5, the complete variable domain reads KAGVTQTPRYLIKTRGQQVTLSCSPISGHRSVSWYQQTPGQGLQFLFEYFSETQRNKGNFPGRFSGRQFSNSRSEMNVSTLELGDSALYLCASSFSTGQGQETQYFGPGTRLLVL.

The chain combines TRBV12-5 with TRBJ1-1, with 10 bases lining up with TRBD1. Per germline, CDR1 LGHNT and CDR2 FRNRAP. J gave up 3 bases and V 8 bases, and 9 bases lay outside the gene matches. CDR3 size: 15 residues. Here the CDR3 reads CASPLPGTGDTEAFF. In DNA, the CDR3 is TGTGCTAGTCCCCTCCCCGGGACAGGGGACACTGAAGCTTTCTTT.

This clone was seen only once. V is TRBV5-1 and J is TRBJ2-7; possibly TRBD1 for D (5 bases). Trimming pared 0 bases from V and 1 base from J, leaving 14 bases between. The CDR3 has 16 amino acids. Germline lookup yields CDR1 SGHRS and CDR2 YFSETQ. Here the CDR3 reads CASSLEVAGPSYEQYF. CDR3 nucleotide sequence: TGCGCCAGCAGCTTGGAGGTAGCAGGGCCATCCTACGAGCAGTACTTC. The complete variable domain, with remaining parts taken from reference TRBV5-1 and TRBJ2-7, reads KAGVTQTPRYLIKTRGQQVTLSCSPISGHRSVSWYQQTPGQGLQFLFEYFSETQRNKGNFPGRFSGRQFSNSRSEMNVSTLELGDSALYLCASSLEVAGPSYEQYFGPGTRLTVT.

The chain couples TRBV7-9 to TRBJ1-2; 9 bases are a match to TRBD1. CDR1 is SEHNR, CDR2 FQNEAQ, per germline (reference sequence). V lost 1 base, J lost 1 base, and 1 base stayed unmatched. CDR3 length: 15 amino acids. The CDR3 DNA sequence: TGTGCCAGCAGCTTAGGACAGGGGGTTAACTATGGCTACACCTTC. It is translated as CASSLGQGVNYGYTF.

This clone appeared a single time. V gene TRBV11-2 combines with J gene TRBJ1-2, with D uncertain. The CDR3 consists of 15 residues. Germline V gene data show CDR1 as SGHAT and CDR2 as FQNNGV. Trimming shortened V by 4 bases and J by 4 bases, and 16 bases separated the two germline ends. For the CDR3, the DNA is TGTGCCAGCAGCTCGGCAGGAAACCCCTCCTATGGCTACACCTTC. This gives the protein CASSSAGNPSYGYTF.

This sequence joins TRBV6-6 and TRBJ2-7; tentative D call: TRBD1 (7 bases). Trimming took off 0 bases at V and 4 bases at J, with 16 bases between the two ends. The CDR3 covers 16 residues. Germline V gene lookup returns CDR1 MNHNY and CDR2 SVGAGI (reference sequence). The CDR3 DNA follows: TGTGCCAGCAGTTACTCTGAGGGCCAGGGGGGATACGAGCAGTACTTC. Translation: CASSYSEGQGGYEQYF.

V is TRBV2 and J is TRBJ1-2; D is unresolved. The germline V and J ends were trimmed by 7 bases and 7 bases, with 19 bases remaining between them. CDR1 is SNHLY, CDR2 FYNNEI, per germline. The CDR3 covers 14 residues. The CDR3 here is CASTAGTGSGGYTF. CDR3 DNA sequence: TGTGCCAGCACCGCTGGAACGGGGTCGGGTGGCTACACCTTC.

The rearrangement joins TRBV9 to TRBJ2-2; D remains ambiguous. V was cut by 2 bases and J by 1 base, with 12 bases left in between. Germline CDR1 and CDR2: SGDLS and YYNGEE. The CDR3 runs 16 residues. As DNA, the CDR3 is TGTGCCAGCAGCGTCAAACTACCACGGAACACCGGGGAGCTGTTTTTT. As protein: CASSVKLPRNTGELFF.

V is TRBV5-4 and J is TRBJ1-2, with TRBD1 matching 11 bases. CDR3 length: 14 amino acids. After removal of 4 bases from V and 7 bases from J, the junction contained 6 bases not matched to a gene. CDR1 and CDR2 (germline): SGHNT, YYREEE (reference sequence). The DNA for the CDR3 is TGTGCCAGCAGCAGGGACAGGGGGAAGGGTGGCTACACCTTC. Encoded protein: CASSRDRGKGGYTF.

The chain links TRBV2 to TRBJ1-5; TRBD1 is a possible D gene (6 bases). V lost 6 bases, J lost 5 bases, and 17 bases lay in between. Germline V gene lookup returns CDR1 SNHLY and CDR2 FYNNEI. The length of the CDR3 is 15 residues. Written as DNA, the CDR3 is TGTGCCAGCAGGGGCCGGGACACCGGCGATCAGCCCCAGCATTTT. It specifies CASRGRDTGDQPQHF.

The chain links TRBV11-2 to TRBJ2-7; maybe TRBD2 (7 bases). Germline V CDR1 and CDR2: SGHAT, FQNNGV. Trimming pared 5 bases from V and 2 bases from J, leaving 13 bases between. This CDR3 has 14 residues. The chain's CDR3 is CASSRGGGPYEQYF. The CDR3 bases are TGTGCCAGCAGCCGAGGGGGGGGTCCCTACGAGCAGTACTTC.

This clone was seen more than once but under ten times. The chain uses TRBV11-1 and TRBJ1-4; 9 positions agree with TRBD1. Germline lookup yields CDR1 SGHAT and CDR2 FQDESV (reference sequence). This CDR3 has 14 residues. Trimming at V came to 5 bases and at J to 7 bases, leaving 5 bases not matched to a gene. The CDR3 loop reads CASSEGQGSEKLFF. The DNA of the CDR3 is TGTGCCAGCAGCGAAGGACAGGGGAGTGAAAAACTGTTTTTT. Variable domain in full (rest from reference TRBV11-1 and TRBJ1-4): EAEVAQSPRYKITEKSQAVAFWCDPISGHATLYWYRQILGQGPELLVQFQDESVVDDSQLPKDRFSAERLKGVDSTLKIQPAELGDSAMYLCASSEGQGSEKLFFGSGTQLSVL.

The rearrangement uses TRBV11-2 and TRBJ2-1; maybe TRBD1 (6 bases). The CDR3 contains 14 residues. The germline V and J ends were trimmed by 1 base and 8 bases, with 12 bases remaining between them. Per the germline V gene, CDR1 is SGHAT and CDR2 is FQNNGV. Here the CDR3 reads CASSLVRGGDEQFF. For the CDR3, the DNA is TGTGCCAGCAGCTTAGTCAGGGGTGGGGATGAGCAGTTCTTC.

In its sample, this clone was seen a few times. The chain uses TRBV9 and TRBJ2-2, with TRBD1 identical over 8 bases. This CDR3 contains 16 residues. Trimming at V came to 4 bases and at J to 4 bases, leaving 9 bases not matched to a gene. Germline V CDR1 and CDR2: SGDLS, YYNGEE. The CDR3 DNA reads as TGTGCCAGCAGCCCACCCGGACAGGGAAGCACCGGGGAGCTGTTTTTT. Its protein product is CASSPPGQGSTGELFF.

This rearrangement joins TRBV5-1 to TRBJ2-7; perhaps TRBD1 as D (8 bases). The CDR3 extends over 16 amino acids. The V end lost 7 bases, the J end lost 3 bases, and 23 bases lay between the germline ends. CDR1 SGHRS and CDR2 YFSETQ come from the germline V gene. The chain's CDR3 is CASFPTFTGGVYEQYF. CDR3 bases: TGCGCCAGCTTTCCCACATTTACAGGGGGGGTCTACGAGCAGTACTTC.

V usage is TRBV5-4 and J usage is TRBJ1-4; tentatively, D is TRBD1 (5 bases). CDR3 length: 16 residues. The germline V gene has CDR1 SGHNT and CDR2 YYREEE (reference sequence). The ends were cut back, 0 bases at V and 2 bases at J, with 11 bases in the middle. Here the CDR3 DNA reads TGTGCCAGCAGCTTGGGGGCAGGGCTGACTAATGAAAAACTGTTTTTT. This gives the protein CASSLGAGLTNEKLFF.

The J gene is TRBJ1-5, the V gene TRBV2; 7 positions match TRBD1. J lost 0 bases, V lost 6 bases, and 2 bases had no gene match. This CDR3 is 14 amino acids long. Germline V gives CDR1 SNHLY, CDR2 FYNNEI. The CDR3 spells CASRRTGSNQPQHF. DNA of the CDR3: TGTGCCAGCAGGCGGACAGGTAGCAATCAGCCCCAGCATTTT.

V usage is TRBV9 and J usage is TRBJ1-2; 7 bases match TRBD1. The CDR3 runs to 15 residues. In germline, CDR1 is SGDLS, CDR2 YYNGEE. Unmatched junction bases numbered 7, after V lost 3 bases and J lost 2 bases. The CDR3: CASSENRDRNYGYTF. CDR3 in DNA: TGTGCCAGCAGCGAAAACCGGGACAGAAACTATGGCTACACCTTC. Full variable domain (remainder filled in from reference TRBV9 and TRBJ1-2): DSGVTQTPKHLITATGQRVTLRCSPRSGDLSVYWYQQSLDQGLQFLIQYYNGEERAKGNILERFSAQQFPDLHSELNLSSLELGDSALYFCASSENRDRNYGYTFGSGTRLTVV.

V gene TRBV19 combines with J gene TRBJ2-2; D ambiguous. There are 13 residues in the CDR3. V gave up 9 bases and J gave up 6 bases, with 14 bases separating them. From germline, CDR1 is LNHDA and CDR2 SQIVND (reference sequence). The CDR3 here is CASLDWPAGELFF. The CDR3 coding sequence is TGTGCCAGCCTTGATTGGCCCGCCGGGGAGCTGTTTTTT. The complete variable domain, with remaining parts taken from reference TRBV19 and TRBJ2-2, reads DGGITQSPKYLFRKEGQNVTLSCEQNLNHDAMYWYRQDPGQGLRLIYYSQIVNDFQKGDIAEGYSVSREKKESFPLTVTSAQKNPTAFYLCASLDWPAGELFFGEGSRLTVL.

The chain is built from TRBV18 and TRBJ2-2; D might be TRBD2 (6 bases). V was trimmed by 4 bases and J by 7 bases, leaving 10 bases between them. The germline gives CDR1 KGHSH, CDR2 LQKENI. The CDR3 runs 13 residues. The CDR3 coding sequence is TGTGCCAGCTCACAGGAGGGCGGCGGGGAGCTGTTTTTT. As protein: CASSQEGGGELFF.

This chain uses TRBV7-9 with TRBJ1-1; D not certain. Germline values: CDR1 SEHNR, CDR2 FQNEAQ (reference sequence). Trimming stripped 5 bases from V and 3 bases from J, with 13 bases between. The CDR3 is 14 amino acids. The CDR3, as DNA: TGTGCCAGCAGCCCTATCGGGAGATACACTGAAGCTTTCTTT. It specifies CASSPIGRYTEAFF.

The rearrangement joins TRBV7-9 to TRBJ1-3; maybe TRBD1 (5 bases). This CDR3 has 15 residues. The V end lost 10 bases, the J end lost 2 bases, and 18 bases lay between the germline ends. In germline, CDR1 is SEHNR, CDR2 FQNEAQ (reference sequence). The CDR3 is CATSSGGAAGNTIYF. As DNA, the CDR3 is TGTGCCACCAGTAGTGGTGGGGCAGCTGGAAACACCATATATTTT.

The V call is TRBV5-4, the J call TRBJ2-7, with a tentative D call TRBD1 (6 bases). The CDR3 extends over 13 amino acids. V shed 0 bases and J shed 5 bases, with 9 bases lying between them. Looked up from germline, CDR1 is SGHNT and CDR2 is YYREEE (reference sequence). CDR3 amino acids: CASSLEWDNEQYF. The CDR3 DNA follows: TGTGCCAGCAGCTTGGAGTGGGACAACGAGCAGTACTTC. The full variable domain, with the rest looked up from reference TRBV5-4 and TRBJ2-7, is ETGVTQSPTHLIKTRGQQVTLRCSSQSGHNTVSWYQQALGQGPQFIFQYYREEENGRGNFPPRFSGLQFPNYSSELNVNALELDDSALYLCASSLEWDNEQYFGPGTRLTVT.

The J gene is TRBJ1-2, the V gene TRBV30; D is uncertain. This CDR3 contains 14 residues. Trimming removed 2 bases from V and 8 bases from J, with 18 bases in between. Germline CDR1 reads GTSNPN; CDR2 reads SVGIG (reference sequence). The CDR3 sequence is CAWSLRRSGKGYTF. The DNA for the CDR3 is TGTGCCTGGAGTCTTCGAAGATCCGGTAAGGGCTACACCTTC.

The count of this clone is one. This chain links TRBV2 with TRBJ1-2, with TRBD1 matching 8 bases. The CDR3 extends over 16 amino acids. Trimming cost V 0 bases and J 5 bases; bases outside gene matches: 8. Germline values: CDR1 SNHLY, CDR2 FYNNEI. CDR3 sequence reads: CASSEALQGARYGYTF. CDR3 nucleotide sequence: TGTGCCAGCAGTGAAGCGCTTCAGGGGGCGAGATATGGCTACACCTTC.

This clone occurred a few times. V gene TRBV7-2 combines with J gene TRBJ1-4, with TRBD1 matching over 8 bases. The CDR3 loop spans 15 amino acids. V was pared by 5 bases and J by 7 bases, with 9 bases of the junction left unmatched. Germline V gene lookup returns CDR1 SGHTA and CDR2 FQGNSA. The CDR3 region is CASSPQTGVGEKLFF. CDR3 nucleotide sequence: TGTGCCAGCAGCCCACAGACAGGGGTCGGTGAAAAACTGTTTTTT.